This T cell receptor (beta chain) appears in the sequencing data of a study of T cell responses to AZD1222 COVID-19 vaccine. Whole-study findings and limits: Once two AZD1222 doses were given, Spike-specific TCR breadth and depth went up.

This clone was recorded once. Its target is unknown. The data were produced by immunoSEQ multiplex PCR, yet TCRdb's version contains in-frame clones alone and is incomplete. The sample has about 110,000 clones, just over 85% seen once. Germline assignment: CDR1 LGHDT and CDR2 YNNKEL (reference sequence). The CDR3 has 16 residues. Trimming shortened V by 6 bases and J by 7 bases, and 21 bases separated the two germline ends. The source was peripheral blood, collected on day 0 of AZD1222 vaccination. The chain employs TRBV3-1 (or the pseudogene TRBV3-2) and TRBJ1-4; tentative D call: TRBD1 (6 bases). The source of this sequence is an adult in good health. The CDR3 DNA reads as TGTGCCAGCAGAAGGGGGGCTGCCGAAGGTGGTGAAAAACTGTTTTTT. As protein: CASRRGAAEGGEKLFF.